These 18 T cell receptor beta chains share one sample of origin, sequenced in a study of low-dose radiotherapy and immunotherapy resistance in tumors. Primers targeting TRAV and TRBV primed first-strand cDNA, covering alpha and beta chains. TCRs were amplified for about 18 PCR cycles with a constant-region primer and V-primer adapter. TCRdb re-called the reads with MiXCR, one entry per CDR3 protein. This sample has 55,000 to 80,000 distinct CDR3 sequences, with more than 20% found just once. This sample's time point: before trial treatment. The sequencing here drew on PBMCs, taken before treatment. The receptor set was obtained from a male donor with rectosigmoid adenocarcinoma.

Turning to this clonotype: A far more abundant clone sits one base away, making this likely a read error. The chain is built from TRBV11-2 and TRBJ1-6; D possibly corresponds to TRBD1 (6 bases). The CDR3 has 17 residues. Looked up from germline, CDR1 is SGHAT and CDR2 is FQNNGV. CDR3 coding DNA: TGTACCAGCAGTGAAAGAAGGGGGGCGCGGGGTAATTCACCCCTCCACTTT. Translating gives CTSSERRGARGNSPLHF.

A remark on this clonotype: Only one base separates this from a far larger clonotype, so it likely reflects a read error. The V call is TRBV4-3, the J call TRBJ2-1; 8 nucleotides match TRBD1. This CDR3 is 17 amino acids long. From germline, CDR1 is LGHNA and CDR2 YSLEER. V was clipped by 0 bases and J by 10 bases; unmatched bases: 14. The DNA for the CDR3 is TGCGCCAGCAGCCAAGATTTAACCTGGACAGGGACCTACGAGCAGTTCTTC. This gives the protein CASSQDLTWTGTYEQFF.

In this sample, this clonotype turned up many times. J is TRBJ2-2 and V is TRBV9; 10 bases map to TRBD1. This CDR3 is 15 amino acids long. The V gene end was trimmed by 4 bases and the J gene end by 6 bases; junction bases not matched to a gene: 6. Germline V gives CDR1 SGDLS, CDR2 YYNGEE. CDR3 coding DNA: TGTGCCAGCAGCCCTAGGGACAGGGGCGCCGGGGAGCTGTTTTTT. Translated, it gives CASSPRDRGAGELFF. The entire variable domain, with the rest obtained from reference TRBV9 and TRBJ2-2, is as follows: DSGVTQTPKHLITATGQRVTLRCSPRSGDLSVYWYQQSLDQGLQFLIQYYNGEERAKGNILERFSAQQFPDLHSELNLSSLELGDSALYFCASSPRDRGAGELFFGEGSRLTVL.

This clonotype was observed many times. The chain links TRBV20-1 to TRBJ1-5, with D possibly being TRBD1 (5 bases). V was clipped by 0 bases and J by 7 bases, with 16 bases between them. CDR1 is DFQATT, CDR2 SNEGSKA, per germline (reference sequence). The length of the CDR3 is 15 residues. The CDR3 is CSARDLGRGAQPQHF. The CDR3 region has the DNA TGCAGTGCTAGAGATCTAGGGAGGGGCGCGCAGCCCCAGCATTTT.

A note on this clonotype: This likely stems from a read error, as it lies one base from a far larger clone. This CDR3 reads CASSLGQGKGNQPHHF. CDR3 coding DNA: TGTGCCAGCAGCTTGGGTCAGGGTAAGGGCAATCAGCCCCACCATTTT. The chain uses TRBV5-3 and TRBJ1-5; perhaps TRBD1 as D (5 bases). TRBV5-3 counts as an open reading frame of uncertain function. The CDR3 extends over 16 amino acids.

This chain joins TRBV3-1 and TRBJ2-1, with 10 bases identical to TRBD2. The V gene's germline CDR1 is LGHDT and CDR2 YNNKEL (reference sequence). This CDR3 is built from 18 residues. Trimming removed 4 bases from V and 0 bases from J; junction bases left unmatched: 9. In DNA, the CDR3 is TGTGCCAGCAGCCGACCCACTAGCGGGGCGAGCTCCTACAATGAGCAGTTCTTC. Translating gives CASSRPTSGASSYNEQFF.

This clonotype was recorded many times. The rearrangement links TRBV4-3 to TRBJ2-3, with TRBD2 matching 10 bases. Germline trimming cut 0 bases from V and 2 bases from J; bases unmatched to any gene: 11. The CDR3 is 19 residues long. Germline lookup yields CDR1 LGHNA and CDR2 YSLEER. CDR3 sequence: CASSQDFRSGGVNTDTQYF. CDR3 coding DNA: TGCGCCAGCAGCCAAGATTTCCGGAGCGGGGGGGTCAACACAGATACGCAGTATTTT.

A word on this clonotype: A read error likely explains this, since a far larger clone differs by one base. This sequence joins TRBV10-3 and TRBJ2-1; D remains ambiguous. Germline V CDR1 and CDR2: ENHRY, SYGVKD. CDR3 length equals 14 residues. V gave up 2 bases and J gave up 13 bases, with 18 bases separating them. The CDR3 region is CAISERSIQETQFF. CDR3 in DNA: TGTGCCATCAGTGAGAGATCCATACAAGAGACCCAGTTCTTC.

In its sample, this clonotype was seen many times. The chain joins TRBV19 to TRBJ1-5, with 7 bases that match TRBD1. CDR1 is LNHDA, CDR2 SQIVND, per germline (reference sequence). V lost 5 bases to trimming and J lost 3 bases; unmatched junction nucleotides: 10. This CDR3 is built from 16 residues. DNA for the CDR3: TGTGCCAGTAGTCCCCCCGGGGGACAGCTCAATCAGCCCCAGCATTTT. It encodes CASSPPGGQLNQPQHF.

This clonotype was counted only a few times. The chain is built from TRBV20-1 and TRBJ2-7, with TRBD2 matching 10 bases. Germline V CDR1 and CDR2: DFQATT, SNEGSKA (reference sequence). V dropped 5 bases and J dropped 5; count of bases not matched to a gene: 9. There are 14 residues in the CDR3. The CDR3 DNA is TGCAGTGCTCCTAGCGCTAGCGGGAGCCACGAGCAGTACTTC. This encodes CSAPSASGSHEQYF.

This clonotype appeared many times. This chain uses TRBV28 with TRBJ1-4, with D unclear. In germline, CDR1 is MDHEN, CDR2 SYDVKM. The CDR3 spans 14 residues. Trimming removed 6 bases at V and 8 bases at J, with 16 bases between. The CDR3 DNA reads as TGTGCCAGCAGACTCACGACCCTTTCCGAAAAACTGTTTTTT. It specifies CASRLTTLSEKLFF.

About this clonotype itself: With only one base between it and a far larger clone, this is likely a read error. The V call is TRBV20-1, the J call TRBJ2-5; 12 nucleotides agree with TRBD1. The CDR3 contains 15 residues. Germline assignment: CDR1 DFQATT and CDR2 SNEGSKA (reference sequence). V was clipped by 6 bases and J by 11 bases; unmatched bases: 16. The CDR3 DNA reads TGCAGTGCACCTACCGGGACAGGGGGCTACAATGAGCAGTACTTC. As protein: CSAPTGTGGYNEQYF.

This clonotype has at least ten counts. The gene calls are TRBV6-2 or TRBV6-3 and TRBJ2-1; D possibly corresponds to TRBD1 (6 bases). The CDR3 has 14 residues. Trimming pared 6 bases from V and 3 bases from J, leaving 12 bases between. From germline, CDR1 is MNHEY and CDR2 SVGEGT. The CDR3 region is CASRTPGDYNEQFF. DNA for the CDR3: TGTGCCAGCAGAACCCCAGGGGACTACAATGAGCAGTTCTTC.

This clonotype was detected many times. This chain links TRBV19 with TRBJ2-7; 7 bases align to TRBD1. J lost 3 bases, V lost 9 bases, and 2 bases had no gene match. Germline V gives CDR1 LNHDA, CDR2 SQIVND (reference sequence). The CDR3 spans 11 residues. The CDR3 region has the DNA TGTGCCAGCCGACAGGGCTACGAGCAGTACTTC. Encoded protein: CASRQGYEQYF.

In its sample, this clonotype was seen many times. The chain recombines TRBV4-2 with TRBJ1-1, with D perhaps matching TRBD1 (6 bases). V lost 2 bases to trimming and J lost 2 bases, with 21 bases between them. This CDR3 comprises 18 residues. The germline CDR1 and CDR2 sequences are LGHNA and YNFKEQ. CDR3 sequence: CASSQYLSGGLGNTEAFF. Written as DNA, the CDR3 is TGTGCCAGCAGCCAATACTTAAGTGGGGGGCTCGGCAACACTGAAGCTTTCTTT.

The chain carries TRBV28 and TRBJ2-1; 9 bases fit TRBD1. The ends lost 6 bases at V and 0 bases at J; junction bases unmatched: 3. Germline CDR1 and CDR2: MDHEN and SYDVKM. This CDR3 region has 15 residues. The CDR3 sequence: CASRGGQGSYNEQFF. The DNA of the CDR3 is TGTGCCAGCAGGGGGGGACAGGGCTCCTACAATGAGCAGTTCTTC.

This clonotype was detected many times. V gene TRBV18 combines with J gene TRBJ2-2; maybe TRBD1 (8 bases). The CDR3 has 15 amino acids. Germline lookup yields CDR1 KGHSH and CDR2 LQKENI. V was shortened by 4 bases and J by 4 bases, with 13 bases between the two germline ends. The CDR3 sequence is CASSRTGRGTGELFF. The CDR3 region has the DNA TGTGCCAGCTCACGGACAGGGAGGGGCACCGGGGAGCTGTTTTTT.

This clonotype was detected a few times. This likely came from a read error, as a far larger clone is one base away. The rearrangement joins TRBV15 to TRBJ2-7, with D unresolved. The CDR3 extends over 16 amino acids. Germline V gives CDR1 LNHNV, CDR2 YYDKDF (reference sequence). The CDR3 spells CATSGELSSSYNEQYF. As DNA, the CDR3 is TGTGCCACCAGCGGAGAATTGAGTAGCTCCTACAATGAGCAGTACTTC.